This TCR beta chain was recorded in a study of T cell changes during pregnancy in multiple sclerosis. Profiling relied on immunoSEQ multiplex PCR, and the TCRdb table lists in-frame clones only, not all of them. The table has tens of thousands of clones, roughly 90% seen once. This CDR3 region has 15 residues. The V end lost 3 bases, the J end lost 2 bases, and 13 bases lay between the germline ends. Germline-derived CDR1 and CDR2 are LGHNA and YNFKEQ. The source was peripheral blood, collected before pregnancy. V is TRBV4-2 and J is TRBJ1-1; D possibly corresponds to TRBD1 (6 bases). The receptor's source is a female donor with multiple sclerosis, enrolled in a pregnancy study. For the CDR3, the DNA is TGTGCCAGCAGCCAGCAGCGGGGGGCTAACACTGAAGCTTTCTTT. Its translation is CASSQQRGANTEAFF.